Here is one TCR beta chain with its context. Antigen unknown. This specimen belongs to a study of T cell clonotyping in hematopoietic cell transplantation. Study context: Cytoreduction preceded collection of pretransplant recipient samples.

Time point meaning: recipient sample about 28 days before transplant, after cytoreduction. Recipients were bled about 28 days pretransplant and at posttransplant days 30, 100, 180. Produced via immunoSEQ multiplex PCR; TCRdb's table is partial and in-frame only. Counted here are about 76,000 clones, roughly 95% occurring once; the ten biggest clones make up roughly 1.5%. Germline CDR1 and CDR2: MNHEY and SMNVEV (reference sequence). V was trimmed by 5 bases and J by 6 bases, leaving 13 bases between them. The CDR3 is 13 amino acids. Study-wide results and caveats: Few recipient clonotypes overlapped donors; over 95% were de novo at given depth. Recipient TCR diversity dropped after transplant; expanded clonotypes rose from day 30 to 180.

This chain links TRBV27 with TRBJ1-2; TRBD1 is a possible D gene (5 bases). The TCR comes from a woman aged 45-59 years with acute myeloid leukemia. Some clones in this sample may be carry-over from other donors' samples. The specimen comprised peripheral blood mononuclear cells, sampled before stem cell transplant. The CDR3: CASSPRDANGYTF. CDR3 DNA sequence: TGTGCCAGCAGTCCCCGGGACGCTAATGGCTACACCTTC.